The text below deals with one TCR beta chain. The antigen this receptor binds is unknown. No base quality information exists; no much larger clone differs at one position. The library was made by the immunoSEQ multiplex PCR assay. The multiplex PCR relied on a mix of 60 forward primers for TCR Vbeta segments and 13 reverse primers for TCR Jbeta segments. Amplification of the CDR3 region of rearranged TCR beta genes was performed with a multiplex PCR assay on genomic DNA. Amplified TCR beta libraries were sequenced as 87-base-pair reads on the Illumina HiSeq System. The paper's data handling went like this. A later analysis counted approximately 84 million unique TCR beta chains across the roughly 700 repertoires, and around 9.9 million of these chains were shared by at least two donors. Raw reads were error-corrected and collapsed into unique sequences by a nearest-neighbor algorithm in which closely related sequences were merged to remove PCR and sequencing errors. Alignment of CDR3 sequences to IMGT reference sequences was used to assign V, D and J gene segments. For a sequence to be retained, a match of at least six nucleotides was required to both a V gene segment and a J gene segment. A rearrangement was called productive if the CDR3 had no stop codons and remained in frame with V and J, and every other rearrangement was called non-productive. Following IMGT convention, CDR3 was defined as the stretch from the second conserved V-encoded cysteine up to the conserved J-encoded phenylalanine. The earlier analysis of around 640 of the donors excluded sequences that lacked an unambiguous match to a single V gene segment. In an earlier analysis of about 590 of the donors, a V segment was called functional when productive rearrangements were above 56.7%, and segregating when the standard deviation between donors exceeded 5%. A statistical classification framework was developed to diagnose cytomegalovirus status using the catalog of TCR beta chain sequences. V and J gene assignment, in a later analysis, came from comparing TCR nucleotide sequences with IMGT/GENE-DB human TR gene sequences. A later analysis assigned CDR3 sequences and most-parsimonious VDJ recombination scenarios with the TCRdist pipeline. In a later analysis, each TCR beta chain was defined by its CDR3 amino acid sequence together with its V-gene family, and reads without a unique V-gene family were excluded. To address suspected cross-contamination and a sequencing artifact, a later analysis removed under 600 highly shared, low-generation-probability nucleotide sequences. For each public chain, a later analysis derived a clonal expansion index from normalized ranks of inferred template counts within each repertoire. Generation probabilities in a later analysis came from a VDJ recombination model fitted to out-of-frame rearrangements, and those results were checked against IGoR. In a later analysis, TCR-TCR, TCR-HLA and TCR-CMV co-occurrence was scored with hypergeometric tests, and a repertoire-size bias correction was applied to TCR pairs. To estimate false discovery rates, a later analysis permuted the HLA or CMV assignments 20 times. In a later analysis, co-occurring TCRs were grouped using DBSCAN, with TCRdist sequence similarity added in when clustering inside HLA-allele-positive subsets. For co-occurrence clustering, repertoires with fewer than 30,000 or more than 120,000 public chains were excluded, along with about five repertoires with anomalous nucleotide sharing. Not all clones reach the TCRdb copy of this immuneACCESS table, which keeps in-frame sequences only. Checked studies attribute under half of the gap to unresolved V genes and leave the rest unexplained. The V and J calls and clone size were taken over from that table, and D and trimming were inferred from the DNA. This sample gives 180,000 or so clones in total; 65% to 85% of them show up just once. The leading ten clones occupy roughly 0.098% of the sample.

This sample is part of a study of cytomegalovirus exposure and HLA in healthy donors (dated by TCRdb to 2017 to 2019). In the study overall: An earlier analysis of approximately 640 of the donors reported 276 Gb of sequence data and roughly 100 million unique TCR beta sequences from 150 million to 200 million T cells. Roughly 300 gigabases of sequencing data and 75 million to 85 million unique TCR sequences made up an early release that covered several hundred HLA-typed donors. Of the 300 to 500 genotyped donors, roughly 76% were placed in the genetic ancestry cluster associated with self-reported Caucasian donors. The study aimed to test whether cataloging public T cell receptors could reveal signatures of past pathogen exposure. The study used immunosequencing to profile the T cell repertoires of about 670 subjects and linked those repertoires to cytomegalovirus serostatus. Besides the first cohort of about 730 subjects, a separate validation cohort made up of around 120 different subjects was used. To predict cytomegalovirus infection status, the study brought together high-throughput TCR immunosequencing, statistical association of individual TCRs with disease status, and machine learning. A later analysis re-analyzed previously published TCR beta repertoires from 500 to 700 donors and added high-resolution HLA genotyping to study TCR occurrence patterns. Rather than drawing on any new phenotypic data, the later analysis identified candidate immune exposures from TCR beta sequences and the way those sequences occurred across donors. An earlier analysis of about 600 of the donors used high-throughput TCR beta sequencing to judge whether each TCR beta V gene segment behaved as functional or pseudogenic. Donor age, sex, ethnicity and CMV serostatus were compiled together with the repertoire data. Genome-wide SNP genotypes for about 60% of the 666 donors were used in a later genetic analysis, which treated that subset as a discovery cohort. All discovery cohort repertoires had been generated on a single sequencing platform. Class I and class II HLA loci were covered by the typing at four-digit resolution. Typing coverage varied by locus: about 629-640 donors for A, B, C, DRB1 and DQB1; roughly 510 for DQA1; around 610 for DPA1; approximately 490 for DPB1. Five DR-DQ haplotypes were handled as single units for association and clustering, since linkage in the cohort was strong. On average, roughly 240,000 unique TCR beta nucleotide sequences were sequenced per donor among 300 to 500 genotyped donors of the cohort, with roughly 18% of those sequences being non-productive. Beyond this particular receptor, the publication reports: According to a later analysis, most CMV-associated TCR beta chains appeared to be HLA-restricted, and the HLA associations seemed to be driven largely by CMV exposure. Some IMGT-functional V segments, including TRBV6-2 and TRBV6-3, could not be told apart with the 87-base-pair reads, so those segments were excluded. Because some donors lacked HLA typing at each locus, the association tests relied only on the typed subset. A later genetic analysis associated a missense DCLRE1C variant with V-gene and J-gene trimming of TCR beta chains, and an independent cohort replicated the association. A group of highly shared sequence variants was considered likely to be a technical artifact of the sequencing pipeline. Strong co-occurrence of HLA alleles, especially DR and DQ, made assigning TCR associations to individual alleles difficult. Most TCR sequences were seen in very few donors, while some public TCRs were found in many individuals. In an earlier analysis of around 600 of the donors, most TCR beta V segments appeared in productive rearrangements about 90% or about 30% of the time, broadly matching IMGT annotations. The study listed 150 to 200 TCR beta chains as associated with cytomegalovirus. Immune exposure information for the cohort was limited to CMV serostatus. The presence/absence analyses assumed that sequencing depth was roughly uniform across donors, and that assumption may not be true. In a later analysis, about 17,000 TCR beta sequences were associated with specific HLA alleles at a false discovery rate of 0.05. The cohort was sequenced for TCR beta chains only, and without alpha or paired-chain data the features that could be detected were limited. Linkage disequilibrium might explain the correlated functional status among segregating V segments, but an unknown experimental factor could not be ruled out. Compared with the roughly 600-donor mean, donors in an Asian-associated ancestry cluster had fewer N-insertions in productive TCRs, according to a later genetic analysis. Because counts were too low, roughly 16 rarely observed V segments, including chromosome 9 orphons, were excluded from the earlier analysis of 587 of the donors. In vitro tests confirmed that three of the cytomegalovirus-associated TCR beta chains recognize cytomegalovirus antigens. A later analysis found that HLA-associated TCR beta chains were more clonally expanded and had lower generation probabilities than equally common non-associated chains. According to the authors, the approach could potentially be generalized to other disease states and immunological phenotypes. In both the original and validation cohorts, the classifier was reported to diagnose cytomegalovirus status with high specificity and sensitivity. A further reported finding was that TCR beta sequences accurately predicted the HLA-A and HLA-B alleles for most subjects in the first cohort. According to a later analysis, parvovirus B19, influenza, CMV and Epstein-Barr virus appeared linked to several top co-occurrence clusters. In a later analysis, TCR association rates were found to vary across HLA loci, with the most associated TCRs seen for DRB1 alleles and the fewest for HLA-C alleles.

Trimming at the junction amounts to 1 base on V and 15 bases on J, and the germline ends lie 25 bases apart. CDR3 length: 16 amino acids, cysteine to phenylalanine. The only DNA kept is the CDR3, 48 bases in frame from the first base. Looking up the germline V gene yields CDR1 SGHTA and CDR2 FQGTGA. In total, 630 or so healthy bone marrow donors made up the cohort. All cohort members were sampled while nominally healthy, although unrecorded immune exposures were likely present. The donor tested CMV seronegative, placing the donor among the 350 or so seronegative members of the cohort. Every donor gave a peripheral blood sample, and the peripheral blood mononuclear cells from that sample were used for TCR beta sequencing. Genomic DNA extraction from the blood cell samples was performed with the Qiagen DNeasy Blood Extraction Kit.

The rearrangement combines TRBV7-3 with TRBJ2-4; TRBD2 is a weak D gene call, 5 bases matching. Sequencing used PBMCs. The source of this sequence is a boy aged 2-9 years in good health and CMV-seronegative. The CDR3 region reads CASSLMVFGVGVISYF. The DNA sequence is TGTGCCAGCAGCTTAATGGTCTTTGGTGTCGGGGTTATTTCGTACTTC.